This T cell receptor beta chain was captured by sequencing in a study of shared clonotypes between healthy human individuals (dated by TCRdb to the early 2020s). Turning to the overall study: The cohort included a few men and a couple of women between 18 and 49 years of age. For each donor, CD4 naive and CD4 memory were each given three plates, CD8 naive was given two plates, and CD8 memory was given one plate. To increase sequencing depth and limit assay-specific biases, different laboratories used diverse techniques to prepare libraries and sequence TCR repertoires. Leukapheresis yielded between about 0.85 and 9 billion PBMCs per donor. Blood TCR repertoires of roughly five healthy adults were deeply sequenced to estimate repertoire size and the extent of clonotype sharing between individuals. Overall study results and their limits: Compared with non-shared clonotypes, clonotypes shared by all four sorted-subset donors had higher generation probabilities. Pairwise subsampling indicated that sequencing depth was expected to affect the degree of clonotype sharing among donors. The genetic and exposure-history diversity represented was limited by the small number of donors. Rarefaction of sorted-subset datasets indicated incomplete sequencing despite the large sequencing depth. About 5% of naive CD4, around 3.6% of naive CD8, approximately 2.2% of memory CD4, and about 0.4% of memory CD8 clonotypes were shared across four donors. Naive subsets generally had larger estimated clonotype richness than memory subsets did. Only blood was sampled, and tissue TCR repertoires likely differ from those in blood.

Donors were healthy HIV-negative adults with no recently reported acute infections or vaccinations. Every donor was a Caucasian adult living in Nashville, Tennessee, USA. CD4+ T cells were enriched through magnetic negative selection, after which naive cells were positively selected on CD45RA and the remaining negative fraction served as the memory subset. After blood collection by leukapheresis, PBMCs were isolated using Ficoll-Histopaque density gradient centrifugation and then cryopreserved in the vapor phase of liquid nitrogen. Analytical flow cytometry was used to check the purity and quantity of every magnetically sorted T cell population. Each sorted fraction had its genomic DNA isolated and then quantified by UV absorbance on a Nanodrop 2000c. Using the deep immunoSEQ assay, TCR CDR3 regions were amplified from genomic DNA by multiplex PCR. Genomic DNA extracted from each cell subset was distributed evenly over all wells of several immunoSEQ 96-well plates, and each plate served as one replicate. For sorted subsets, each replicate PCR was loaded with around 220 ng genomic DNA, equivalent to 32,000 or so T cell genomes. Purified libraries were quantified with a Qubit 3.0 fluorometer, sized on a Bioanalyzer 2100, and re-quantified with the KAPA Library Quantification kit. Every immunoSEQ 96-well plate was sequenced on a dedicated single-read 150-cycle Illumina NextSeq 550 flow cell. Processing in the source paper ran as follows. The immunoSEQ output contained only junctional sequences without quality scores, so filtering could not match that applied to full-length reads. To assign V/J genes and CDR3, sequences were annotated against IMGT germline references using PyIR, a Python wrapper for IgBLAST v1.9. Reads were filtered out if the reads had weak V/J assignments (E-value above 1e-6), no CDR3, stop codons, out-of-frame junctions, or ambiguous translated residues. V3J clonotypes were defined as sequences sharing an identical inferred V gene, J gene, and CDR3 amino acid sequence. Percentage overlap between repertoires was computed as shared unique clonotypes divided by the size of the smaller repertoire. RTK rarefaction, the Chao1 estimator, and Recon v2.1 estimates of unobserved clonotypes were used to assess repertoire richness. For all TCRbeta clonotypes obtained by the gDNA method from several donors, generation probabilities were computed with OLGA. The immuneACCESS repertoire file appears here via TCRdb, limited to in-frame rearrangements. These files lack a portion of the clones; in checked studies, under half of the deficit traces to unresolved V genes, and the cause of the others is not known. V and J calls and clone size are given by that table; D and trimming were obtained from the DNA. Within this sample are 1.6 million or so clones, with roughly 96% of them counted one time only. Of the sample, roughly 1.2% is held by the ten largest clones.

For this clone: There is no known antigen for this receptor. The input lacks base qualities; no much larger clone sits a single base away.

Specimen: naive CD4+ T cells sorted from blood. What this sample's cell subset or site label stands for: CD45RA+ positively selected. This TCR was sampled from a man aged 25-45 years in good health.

CDR3 region: CASSPDEGGYNEQFF. The nucleotide sequence is TGTGCCAGCAGCCCAGACGAGGGCGGATACAATGAGCAGTTCTTC. Recombination linked TRBV7-2 to TRBJ2-1, with TRBD2 perhaps the D gene, on 5 matching bases. Trimming removed 5 bases from V and 4 bases from J, leaving 15 bases between the germline ends. CDR1 is given as SGHTA and CDR2 as FQGNSA, both from the germline V gene. Reading from cysteine to phenylalanine, the CDR3 counts 15 amino acids. The retained sequence is limited to the CDR3, 45 bases, with the frame set at the first base.